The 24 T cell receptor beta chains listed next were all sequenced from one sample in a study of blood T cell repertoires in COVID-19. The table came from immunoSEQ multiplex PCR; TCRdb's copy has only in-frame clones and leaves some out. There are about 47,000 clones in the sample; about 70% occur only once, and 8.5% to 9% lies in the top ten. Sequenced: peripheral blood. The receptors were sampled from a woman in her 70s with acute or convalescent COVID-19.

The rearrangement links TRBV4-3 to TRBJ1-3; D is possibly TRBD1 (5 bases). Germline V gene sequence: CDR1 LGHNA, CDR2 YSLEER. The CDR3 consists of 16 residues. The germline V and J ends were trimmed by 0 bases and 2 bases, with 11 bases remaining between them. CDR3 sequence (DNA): TGCGCCAGCAGCCAAGATTTGGCAGGGACTGGAAACACCATATATTTT. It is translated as CASSQDLAGTGNTIYF.

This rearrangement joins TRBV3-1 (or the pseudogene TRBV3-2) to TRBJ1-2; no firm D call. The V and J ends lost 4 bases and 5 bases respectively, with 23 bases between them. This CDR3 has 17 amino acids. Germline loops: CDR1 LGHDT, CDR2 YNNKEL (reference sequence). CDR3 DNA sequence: TGTGCCAGCAGCCCCCCCTGGGGTAGCTCGGGAGTATATGGCTACACCTTC. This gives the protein CASSPPWGSSGVYGYTF.

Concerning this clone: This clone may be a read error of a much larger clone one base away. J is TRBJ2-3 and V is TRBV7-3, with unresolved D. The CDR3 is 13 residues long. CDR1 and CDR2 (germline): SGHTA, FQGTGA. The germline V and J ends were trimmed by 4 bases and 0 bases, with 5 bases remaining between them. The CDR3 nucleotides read TGTGCCAGCAGCTCCCCAAGCACAGATACGCAGTATTTT. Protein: CASSSPSTDTQYF.

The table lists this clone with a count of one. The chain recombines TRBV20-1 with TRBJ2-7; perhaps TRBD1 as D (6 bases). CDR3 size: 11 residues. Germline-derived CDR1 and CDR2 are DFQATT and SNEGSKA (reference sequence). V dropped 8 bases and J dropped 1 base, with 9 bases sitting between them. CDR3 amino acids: CSYGQSYEQYF. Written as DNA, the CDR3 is TGCAGTTACGGACAGTCCTACGAGCAGTACTTC.

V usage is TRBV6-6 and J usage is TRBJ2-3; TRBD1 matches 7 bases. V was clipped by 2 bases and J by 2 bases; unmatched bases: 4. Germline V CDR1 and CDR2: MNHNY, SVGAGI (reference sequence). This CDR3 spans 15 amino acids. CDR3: CASSYKGASTDTQYF. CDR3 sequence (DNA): TGTGCCAGCAGTTACAAGGGGGCGTCCACAGATACGCAGTATTTT.

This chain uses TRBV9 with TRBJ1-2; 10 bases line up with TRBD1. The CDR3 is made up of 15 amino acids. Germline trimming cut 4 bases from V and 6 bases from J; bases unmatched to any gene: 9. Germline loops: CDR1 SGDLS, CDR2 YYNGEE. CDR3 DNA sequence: TGTGCCAGCAGCCCTCGCACCGGGACAGGGGATGGCTACACCTTC. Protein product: CASSPRTGTGDGYTF.

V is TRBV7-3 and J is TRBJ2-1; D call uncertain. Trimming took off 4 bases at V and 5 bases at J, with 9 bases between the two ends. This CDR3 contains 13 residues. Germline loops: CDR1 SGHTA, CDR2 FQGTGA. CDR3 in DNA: TGTGCCAGCAGCTCCTCCCGGGACAATGAGCAGTTCTTC. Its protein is CASSSSRDNEQFF.

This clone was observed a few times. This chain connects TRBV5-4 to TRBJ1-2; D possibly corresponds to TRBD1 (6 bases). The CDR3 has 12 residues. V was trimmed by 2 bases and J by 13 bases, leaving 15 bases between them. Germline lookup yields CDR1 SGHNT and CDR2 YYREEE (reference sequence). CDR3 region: CASSLFGQTFTF. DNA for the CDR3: TGTGCCAGCAGCTTATTTGGACAGACCTTCACCTTC.

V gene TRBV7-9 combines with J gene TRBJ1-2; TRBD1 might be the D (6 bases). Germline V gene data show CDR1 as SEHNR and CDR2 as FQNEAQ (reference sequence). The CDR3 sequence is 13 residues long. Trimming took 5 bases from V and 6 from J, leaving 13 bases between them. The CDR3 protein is CASSGNRVDGYTF. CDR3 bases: TGTGCCAGCAGCGGAAACAGGGTCGATGGCTACACCTTC. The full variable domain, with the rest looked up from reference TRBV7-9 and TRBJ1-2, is DTGVSQNPRHKITKRGQNVTFRCDPISEHNRLYWYRQTLGQGPEFLTYFQNEAQLEKSRLLSDRFSAERPKGSFSTLEIQRTEQGDSAMYLCASSGNRVDGYTFGSGTRLTVV.

CDR3 DNA sequence: TGCGCCAGCAGTCGCTCGACAGGGTCAGGCACCGGGGAGCTGTTTTTT. Its protein is CASSRSTGSGTGELFF. The rearrangement links TRBV5-1 to TRBJ2-2; 7 nucleotides agree with TRBD1. The CDR3 runs 16 residues. V lost 5 bases, J lost 4 bases, and 11 bases stayed unmatched. Germline V gives CDR1 SGHRS, CDR2 YFSETQ.

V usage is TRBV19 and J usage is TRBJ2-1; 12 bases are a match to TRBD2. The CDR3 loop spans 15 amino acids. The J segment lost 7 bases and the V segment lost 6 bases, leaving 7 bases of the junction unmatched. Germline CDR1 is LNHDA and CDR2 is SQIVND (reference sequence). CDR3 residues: CASRLAGGDRNEQFF. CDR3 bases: TGTGCCAGTAGGCTAGCGGGAGGGGATCGGAATGAGCAGTTCTTC.

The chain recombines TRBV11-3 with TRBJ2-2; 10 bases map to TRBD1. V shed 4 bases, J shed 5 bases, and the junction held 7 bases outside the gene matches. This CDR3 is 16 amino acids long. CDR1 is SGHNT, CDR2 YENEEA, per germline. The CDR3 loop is CASSSPGQGSTGELFF. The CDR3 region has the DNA TGTGCCAGCAGCTCTCCGGGACAGGGGAGTACCGGGGAGCTGTTTTTT.

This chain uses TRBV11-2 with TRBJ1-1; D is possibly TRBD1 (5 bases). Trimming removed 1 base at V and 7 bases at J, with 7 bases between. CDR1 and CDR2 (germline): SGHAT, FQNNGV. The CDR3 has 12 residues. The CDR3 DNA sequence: TGTGCCAGCAGCTTAGTGGGGGGTGAAGCTTTCTTT. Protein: CASSLVGGEAFF.

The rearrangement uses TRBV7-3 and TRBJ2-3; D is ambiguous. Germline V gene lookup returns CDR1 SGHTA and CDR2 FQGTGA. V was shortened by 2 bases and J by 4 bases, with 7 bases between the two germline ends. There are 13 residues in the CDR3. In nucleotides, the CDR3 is TGTGCCAGCAGCTTAGGCCAACCAGATACGCAGTATTTT. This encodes CASSLGQPDTQYF.

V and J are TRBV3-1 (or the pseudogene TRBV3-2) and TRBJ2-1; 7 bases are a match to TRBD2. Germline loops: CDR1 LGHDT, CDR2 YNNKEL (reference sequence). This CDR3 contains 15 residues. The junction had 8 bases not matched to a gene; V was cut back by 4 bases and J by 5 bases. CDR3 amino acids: CASSRGAGTDNEQFF. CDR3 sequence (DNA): TGTGCCAGCAGCCGGGGAGCGGGAACGGACAATGAGCAGTTCTTC.

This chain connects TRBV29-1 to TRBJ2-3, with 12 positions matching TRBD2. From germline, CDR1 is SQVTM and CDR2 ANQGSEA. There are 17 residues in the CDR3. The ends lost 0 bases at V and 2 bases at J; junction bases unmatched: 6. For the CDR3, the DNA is TGCAGCGTTGAAGATCCCTGGACTAGCGGGACCACAGATACGCAGTATTTT. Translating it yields CSVEDPWTSGTTDTQYF.

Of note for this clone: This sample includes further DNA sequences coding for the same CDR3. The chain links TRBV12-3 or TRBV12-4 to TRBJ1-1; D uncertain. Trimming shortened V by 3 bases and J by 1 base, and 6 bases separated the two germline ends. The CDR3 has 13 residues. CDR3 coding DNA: TGTGCCAGCAGTTTGGGCCCGAACACTGAAGCTTTCTTT. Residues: CASSLGPNTEAFF.

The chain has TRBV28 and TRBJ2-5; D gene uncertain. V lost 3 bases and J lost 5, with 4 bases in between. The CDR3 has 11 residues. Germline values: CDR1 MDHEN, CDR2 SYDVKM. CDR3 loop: CASSFVETQYF. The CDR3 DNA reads TGTGCCAGCAGTTTCGTGGAGACCCAGTACTTC.

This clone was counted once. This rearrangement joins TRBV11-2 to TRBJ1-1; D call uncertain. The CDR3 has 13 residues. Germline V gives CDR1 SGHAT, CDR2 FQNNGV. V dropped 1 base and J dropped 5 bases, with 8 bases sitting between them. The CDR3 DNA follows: TGTGCCAGCAGCTTAGTGAGAGGGACTGAAGCTTTCTTT. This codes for CASSLVRGTEAFF.

The CDR3 nucleotides are TGTGCCAGCAGCTTCTATGGGGCAGGGGGCTACGATCAGCCCCAGCATTTT. Translated, it gives CASSFYGAGGYDQPQHF. V is TRBV5-6 and J is TRBJ1-5; TRBD1 agrees at 8 bases. This CDR3 comprises 17 residues. V was pared by 2 bases and J by 5 bases, with 12 bases of the junction left unmatched. Germline lookup yields CDR1 SGHDT and CDR2 YYEEEE.

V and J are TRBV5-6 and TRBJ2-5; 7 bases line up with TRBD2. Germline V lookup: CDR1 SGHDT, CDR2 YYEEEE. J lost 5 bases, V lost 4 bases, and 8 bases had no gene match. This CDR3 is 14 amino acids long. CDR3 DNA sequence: TGTGCCAGCAGCCAAGGACTAGGCGCGGAGACCCAGTACTTC. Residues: CASSQGLGAETQYF.

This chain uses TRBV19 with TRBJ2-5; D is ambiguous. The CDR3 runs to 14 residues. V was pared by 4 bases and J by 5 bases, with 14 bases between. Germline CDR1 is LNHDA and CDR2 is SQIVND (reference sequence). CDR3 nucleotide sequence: TGTGCCAGTAGTAACGCTGCCGGGTGGGAGACCCAGTACTTC. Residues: CASSNAAGWETQYF.

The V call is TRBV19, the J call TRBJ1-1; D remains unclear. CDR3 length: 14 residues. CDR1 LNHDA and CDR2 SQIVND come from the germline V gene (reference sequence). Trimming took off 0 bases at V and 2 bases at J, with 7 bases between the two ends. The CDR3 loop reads CASSIDSTNTEAFF. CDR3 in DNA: TGTGCCAGTAGTATAGATTCGACAAACACTGAAGCTTTCTTT. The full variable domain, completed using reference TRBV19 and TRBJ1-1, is DGGITQSPKYLFRKEGQNVTLSCEQNLNHDAMYWYRQDPGQGLRLIYYSQIVNDFQKGDIAEGYSVSREKKESFPLTVTSAQKNPTAFYLCASSIDSTNTEAFFGQGTRLTVV.

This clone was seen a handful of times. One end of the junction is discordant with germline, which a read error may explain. The CDR3, as DNA: TGTGCCAGCAGGGGGACAGCCGGCACGGTACCCTTC. Its protein product is CASRGTAGTVPF. The chain carries TRBV12-3 or TRBV12-4 and TRBJ1-2; TRBD1 matches 7 bases. The CDR3 spans 12 residues.